The T cell receptor (beta chain) described here comes from a study of PD-L1 blockade in urothelial cancer. Study-wide context: Reported median T cell count for blood samples was about 150,000.

Documented time point: pretreatment peripheral blood. Assay: immunoSEQ multiplex PCR; the TCRdb copy retains only in-frame clones and omits some. The sample yields tens of thousands of clones, more than 75% seen once. Material: PBMCs, obtained around atezolizumab (anti-PD-L1) treatment. The origin of this receptor is a man aged 55 to 70 with urothelial cancer.

The CDR3 DNA is TGTGCCAGCAGTGAAACAGATACCTACGAGCAGTACTTC. Encoded protein: CASSETDTYEQYF. This rearrangement joins TRBV6-5 to TRBJ2-7; D ambiguous. Germline assignment: CDR1 MNHEY and CDR2 SVGAGI. Trimming stripped 5 bases from V and 2 bases from J, with 10 bases between. CDR3 size: 13 residues.